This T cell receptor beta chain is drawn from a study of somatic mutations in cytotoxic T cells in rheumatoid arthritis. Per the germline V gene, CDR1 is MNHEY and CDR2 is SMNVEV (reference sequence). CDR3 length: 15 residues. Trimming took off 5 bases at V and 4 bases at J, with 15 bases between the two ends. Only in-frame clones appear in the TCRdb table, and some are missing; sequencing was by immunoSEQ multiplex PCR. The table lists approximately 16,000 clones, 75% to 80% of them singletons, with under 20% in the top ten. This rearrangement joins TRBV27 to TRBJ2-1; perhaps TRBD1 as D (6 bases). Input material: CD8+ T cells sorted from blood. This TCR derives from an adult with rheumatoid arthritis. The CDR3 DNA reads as TGTGCCAGCAGTGCAGGGGCCCAACAATACAATGAGCAGTTCTTC. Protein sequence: CASSAGAQQYNEQFF.